Each of the 23 T cell receptor beta chains below was sequenced from the same sample in a study of Ad26.COV2.S vaccination and SARS-CoV-2 variants. Generated by immunoSEQ multiplex PCR, the TCRdb table keeps only in-frame clones and is missing some. The sample holds a few hundred thousand clones; 75% to 95% are singletons and the top ten take 10% to 15%. The treatment: about 20 received Ad26.COV2.S at low or high dose, single or two shots; 5 received placebo; per-sample allocation not given. Samples analyzed were those drawn on day 63 after the first vaccine or placebo injection. This specimen was peripheral blood, taken in a trial of Ad26.COV2.S vaccine versus placebo. The source is a person between 18 and 65 years old who received the Ad26.COV2.S COVID-19 vaccine or a placebo.

The chain is built from TRBV30 and TRBJ2-1; D is ambiguous. The CDR3 is 13 amino acids. The germline gives CDR1 GTSNPN, CDR2 SVGIG (reference sequence). V dropped 3 bases and J dropped 14 bases, with 20 bases sitting between them. The CDR3 DNA reads as TGTGCCTGGAGCCCTGCCCCCGCGGTGGTTGAGTTCTTC. This gives the protein CAWSPAPAVVEFF.

This chain joins TRBV29-1 and TRBJ2-1, with 7 bases lining up with TRBD2. Germline V gene data show CDR1 as SQVTM and CDR2 as ANQGSEA. V gave up 3 bases and J gave up 0 bases; unmatched junction bases: 5. The CDR3 runs to 15 residues. The CDR3 reads CSVDRGGSSYNEQFF. The CDR3 DNA reads as TGCAGCGTTGATCGCGGGGGAAGCTCCTACAATGAGCAGTTCTTC.

The chain is built from TRBV28 and TRBJ2-7; D is possibly TRBD2 (6 bases). This CDR3 spans 15 amino acids. Between the trimmed V and J ends, which lost 3 bases and 2 bases, there was a span of 14 bases. Germline assignment: CDR1 MDHEN and CDR2 SYDVKM. Written as DNA, the CDR3 is TGTGCCAGCAGTTTCCCCGGGAGTCTTGCCTACGAGCAGTACTTC. It encodes CASSFPGSLAYEQYF.

This chain connects TRBV6-5 to TRBJ2-3; 11 positions agree with TRBD1. In germline, CDR1 is MNHEY, CDR2 SVGAGI. This CDR3 comprises 16 residues. With V trimmed by 2 bases and J by 5 bases, 6 bases remained unmatched. CDR3 protein: CASSYQDRGRGDTQYF. The CDR3 coding sequence is TGTGCCAGCAGTTACCAGGACAGGGGGCGAGGAGATACGCAGTATTTT.

V gene TRBV30 combines with J gene TRBJ1-6, with TRBD1 matching over 7 bases. The J segment lost 9 bases and the V segment lost 3 bases, leaving 8 bases of the junction unmatched. Germline lookup yields CDR1 GTSNPN and CDR2 SVGIG (reference sequence). This CDR3 has 14 amino acids. In DNA form, the CDR3 reads TGTGCCTGGAGAATCGGACAGGAGAGTTCACCCCTCCACTTT. Protein: CAWRIGQESSPLHF. Variable domain in full (rest from reference TRBV30 and TRBJ1-6): SQTIHQWPATLVQPVGSPLSLECTVEGTSNPNLYWYRQAAGRGLQLLFYSVGIGQISSEVPQNLSASRPQDRQFILSSKKLLLSDSGFYLCAWRIGQESSPLHFGNGTRLTVT.

V and J are TRBV5-6 and TRBJ2-3; D may be TRBD1 or TRBD2 (5 bases each). V was trimmed by 4 bases and J by 4 bases, leaving 13 bases between them. CDR1 and CDR2 from the germline V gene are SGHDT and YYEEEE. The CDR3 sequence is 14 residues long. CDR3 in DNA: TGTGCCAGCAGCCTGGGGGATTACGCAGATACGCAGTATTTT. It translates to CASSLGDYADTQYF. Supplemented by reference TRBV5-6 and TRBJ2-3, the full variable domain reads DAGVTQSPTHLIKTRGQQVTLRCSPKSGHDTVSWYQQALGQGPQFIFQYYEEEERQRGNFPDRFSGHQFPNYSSELNVNALLLGDSALYLCASSLGDYADTQYFGPGTRLTVL.

This clone showed up just once. The V gene is TRBV5-1, the J gene TRBJ1-6; D possibly corresponds to TRBD1 (6 bases). V gave up 4 bases and J gave up 10 bases, with 18 bases separating them. The CDR3 is made up of 15 amino acids. Per germline, CDR1 SGHRS and CDR2 YFSETQ. The CDR3 here is CASSPLGDTKSPLHF. The CDR3, as DNA: TGCGCCAGCAGCCCCTTGGGGGACACCAAATCACCCCTCCACTTT. Combining the CDR3 with reference TRBV5-1 and TRBJ1-6 gives the whole variable domain KAGVTQTPRYLIKTRGQQVTLSCSPISGHRSVSWYQQTPGQGLQFLFEYFSETQRNKGNFPGRFSGRQFSNSRSEMNVSTLELGDSALYLCASSPLGDTKSPLHFGNGTRLTVT.

J is TRBJ1-4 and V is TRBV30, with D tentatively TRBD1 (5 bases). This CDR3 is 14 amino acids long. Germline assignment: CDR1 GTSNPN and CDR2 SVGIG (reference sequence). The V end lost 2 bases, the J end lost 3 bases, and 10 bases lay between the germline ends. The CDR3 DNA follows: TGTGCCTGGAGTAGGGGACCGGCTAATGAAAAACTGTTTTTT. The encoded protein is CAWSRGPANEKLFF.

This clone was detected a few times. This sequence joins TRBV18 and TRBJ2-7; 7 bases fit TRBD2. Germline V gene lookup returns CDR1 KGHSH and CDR2 LQKENI. The CDR3 has 14 residues. V shed 4 bases, J shed 2 bases, and the junction held 5 bases outside the gene matches. The CDR3 sequence: CASSLTTSTYEQYF. The CDR3 DNA reads TGTGCCAGCTCACTAACGACTAGCACCTACGAGCAGTACTTC.

The chain couples TRBV25-1 to TRBJ2-3, with 7 bases aligning to TRBD2. The CDR3 runs to 16 residues. Germline V gene lookup returns CDR1 MGHDK and CDR2 SYGVNS. With 1 base clipped from V and 0 bases from J, the junction kept 4 bases outside the gene matches. The CDR3 protein is CASSESLAASTDTQYF. CDR3 nucleotide sequence: TGTGCCAGCAGTGAATCCCTAGCGGCTAGCACAGATACGCAGTATTTT.

This chain connects TRBV5-1 to TRBJ2-1; the D is unclear. CDR1 and CDR2 (germline): SGHRS, YFSETQ. CDR3 size: 12 residues. Trimming left V 1 base short and J 9 bases short, with 8 bases between. The CDR3 nucleotides read TGCGCCAGCAGCTTGACGGTCGGTGAGCAGTTCTTC. It specifies CASSLTVGEQFF.

The chain carries TRBV5-1 and TRBJ2-5; D not resolved. This CDR3 region has 14 residues. CDR1 and CDR2 (germline): SGHRS, YFSETQ. Trimming shortened V by 4 bases and J by 1 base, and 11 bases separated the two germline ends. The CDR3 DNA reads as TGCGCCAGCAGCAGAAGGGCGTCCCAAGAGACCCAGTACTTC. Translation: CASSRRASQETQYF. Full variable domain (outside the CDR3, taken from reference TRBV5-1 and TRBJ2-5): KAGVTQTPRYLIKTRGQQVTLSCSPISGHRSVSWYQQTPGQGLQFLFEYFSETQRNKGNFPGRFSGRQFSNSRSEMNVSTLELGDSALYLCASSRRASQETQYFGPGTRLLVL.

The V call is TRBV7-2, the J call TRBJ2-7; 10 nucleotides line up with TRBD1. The CDR3 spans 15 residues. The germline V gene encodes CDR1 SGHTA and CDR2 FQGNSA. V shed 0 bases, J shed 6 bases, and the junction held 5 bases outside the gene matches. CDR3 sequence (DNA): TGTGCCAGCAGCTTAGCTGGGACAGGGGTGACCGAGCAGTACTTC. It is translated as CASSLAGTGVTEQYF.

V gene TRBV28 combines with J gene TRBJ2-4; D gene ambiguous. Germline V lookup: CDR1 MDHEN, CDR2 SYDVKM. V was shortened by 6 bases and J by 0 bases, with 15 bases between the two germline ends. This CDR3 contains 16 residues. This CDR3 reads CASSTETGLAKNIQYF. CDR3 sequence (DNA): TGTGCCAGCAGCACCGAGACCGGATTAGCCAAAAACATTCAGTACTTC.

The V gene is TRBV2, the J gene TRBJ2-3, with TRBD2 matching over 14 bases. Germline V gives CDR1 SNHLY, CDR2 FYNNEI. The V gene end was trimmed by 4 bases and the J gene end by 0 bases; junction bases not matched to a gene: 9. The CDR3 loop spans 19 amino acids. The CDR3 nucleotides read TGTGCCAGCAGTGGGGGAGGGACTAGCGGGAGAAGTAGCACAGATACGCAGTATTTT. Residues: CASSGGGTSGRSSTDTQYF.

The chain recombines TRBV6-5 with TRBJ1-1; no definite D call. From germline, CDR1 is MNHEY and CDR2 SVGAGI. The CDR3 is 16 amino acids. V was trimmed by 0 bases and J by 1 base, leaving 12 bases between them. DNA for the CDR3: TGTGCCAGCAGTTACTCGGCCAGGCCCCCGAACACTGAAGCTTTCTTT. As protein: CASSYSARPPNTEAFF.

The V and J genes are TRBV18 and TRBJ1-1, with D hard to call. The CDR3 is made up of 13 amino acids. Germline values: CDR1 KGHSH, CDR2 LQKENI. The germline V and J ends were trimmed by 5 bases and 1 base, with 8 bases remaining between them. CDR3 sequence (DNA): TGTGCCAGCTCATTCGGGGAGAACACTGAAGCTTTCTTT. It codes for CASSFGENTEAFF.

This clone was seen only once. The chain carries TRBV2 and TRBJ2-5, with 9 bases identical to TRBD2. Unmatched junction bases numbered 8, after V lost 3 bases and J lost 6 bases. The CDR3 has 15 amino acids. Germline assignment: CDR1 SNHLY and CDR2 FYNNEI. CDR3: CASSDSSGRGKTQYF. The CDR3 region has the DNA TGTGCCAGCAGTGACAGTAGCGGGAGAGGAAAGACCCAGTACTTC.

This clone was observed a single time. The V gene is TRBV29-1, the J gene TRBJ1-1; D remains ambiguous. The V end was cut by 4 bases, the J end by 0 bases, with 9 bases between. Germline V gives CDR1 SQVTM, CDR2 ANQGSEA. The CDR3 has 13 residues. Here the CDR3 reads CSVAQRLNTEAFF. The CDR3 DNA reads TGCAGCGTTGCACAGCGTTTGAACACTGAAGCTTTCTTT.

The genes are TRBV20-1 and TRBJ2-5; D is perhaps TRBD1 or TRBD2 (5 bases each). V lost 7 bases to trimming and J lost 5 bases, with 8 bases between them. CDR3 size: 10 residues. CDR1 and CDR2 from the germline V gene are DFQATT and SNEGSKA (reference sequence). CDR3 sequence: CSGGVETQYF. CDR3 coding DNA: TGCAGTGGAGGGGTGGAGACCCAGTACTTC.

The J gene is TRBJ2-7, the V gene TRBV5-1; 15 positions match TRBD2. This CDR3 has 17 residues. Germline V gives CDR1 SGHRS, CDR2 YFSETQ. J was trimmed by 1 base and V by 3 bases; bases with no gene match: 5. The CDR3 loop reads CASSWGTSGRRSYEQYF. The CDR3 nucleotides read TGCGCCAGCAGCTGGGGGACTAGCGGGAGGCGTTCCTACGAGCAGTACTTC. The entire variable domain, with the rest obtained from reference TRBV5-1 and TRBJ2-7, is as follows: KAGVTQTPRYLIKTRGQQVTLSCSPISGHRSVSWYQQTPGQGLQFLFEYFSETQRNKGNFPGRFSGRQFSNSRSEMNVSTLELGDSALYLCASSWGTSGRRSYEQYFGPGTRLTVT.

A single count supports this clone. The chain uses TRBV24-1 and TRBJ2-1; 13 bases align to TRBD2. J gave up 8 bases and V 4 bases, and 7 bases lay outside the gene matches. From germline, CDR1 is KGHDR and CDR2 SFDVKD. This CDR3 has 16 residues. The CDR3 here is CATSDKLAGGLHEQFF. CDR3 nucleotides: TGTGCCACCAGTGACAAACTAGCGGGAGGGCTCCATGAGCAGTTCTTC.

The chain recombines TRBV6-1 with TRBJ2-2; 12 nucleotides match TRBD2. Germline CDR1 is MNHNS and CDR2 is SASEGT. With 2 bases clipped from V and 0 bases from J, the junction kept 4 bases outside the gene matches. The CDR3 spans 18 residues. CDR3 sequence: CASSERRLAGANTGELFF. CDR3 bases: TGTGCCAGCAGTGAAAGGAGACTAGCGGGAGCGAACACCGGGGAGCTGTTTTTT.